A selection of T cell receptor beta chains follows, all from one sample in a study of beta chain features in type 1 diabetes. Produced via immunoSEQ multiplex PCR; TCRdb's table is partial and in-frame only. The table records 300,000 to 350,000 clones, roughly 12% of them present only once. Specimen: naive CD4+ T cells from blood. The receptors originated from a woman between 18 and 29 years old with type 1 diabetes. The CDR3 runs from the conserved cysteine through the conserved F or W. Fields, in order: J gene, clone size, V gene, CDR3 length, D gene, CDR3 DNA, CDR3 protein. A D gene is named only where the DNA matches it firmly. Clone size is stated in some rows and not others, as once, few, many or a class when expanded.

j_call: TRBJ2-7
clone_size: .
v_call: TRBV7-3
cdr3_length: 13
d_call: .
cdr3_nt: TGTGCCAGCAGCTCCAGAGGGGGTTACGAGCAGTACTTC
cdr3_aa: CASSSRGGYEQYF

j_call: TRBJ2-3
clone_size: few
v_call: TRBV6-6
cdr3_length: 15
d_call: TRBD2
cdr3_nt: TGTGCCAGCAGTAAGATTAGCGGGAGTGGAGATACGCAGTATTTT
cdr3_aa: CASSKISGSGDTQYF

j_call: TRBJ2-2
clone_size: .
v_call: TRBV28
cdr3_length: 15
d_call: TRBD2
cdr3_nt: TGTGCCAGCAGTCCAGGGACTACCAACACCGGGGAGCTGTTTTTT
cdr3_aa: CASSPGTTNTGELFF

j_call: TRBJ2-5
clone_size: few
v_call: TRBV10-3
cdr3_length: 17
d_call: .
cdr3_nt: TGTGCCATCAGTGAGCCTCCGGGACTCCAGACCCAAGAGACCCAGTACTTC
cdr3_aa: CAISEPPGLQTQETQYF

j_call: TRBJ2-1
clone_size: .
v_call: TRBV29-1
cdr3_length: 14
d_call: .
cdr3_nt: TGCAGCGTCCGAAAGGTTCCTAGCATCGATGAGCAGTTCTTC
cdr3_aa: CSVRKVPSIDEQFF

j_call: TRBJ2-1
clone_size: .
v_call: TRBV5-1
cdr3_length: 13
d_call: .
cdr3_nt: TGCGCCAGCAGCTTGGCAGGAAAGTATGAGCAGTTCTTC
cdr3_aa: CASSLAGKYEQFF

j_call: TRBJ2-1
clone_size: few
v_call: TRBV7-9
cdr3_length: 14
d_call: .
cdr3_nt: TGTGCCAGCAGCGCCCTGATAGGGGTCGGTGAGCAGTTCTTC
cdr3_aa: CASSALIGVGEQFF

j_call: TRBJ2-1
clone_size: .
v_call: TRBV7-6
cdr3_length: 16
d_call: TRBD2
cdr3_nt: TGTGCCAGCAGCTACAGTGCGGGACTAGTCCTTAATGAGCAGTTCTTC
cdr3_aa: CASSYSAGLVLNEQFF

j_call: TRBJ2-3
clone_size: few
v_call: TRBV4-3
cdr3_length: 14
d_call: TRBD2
cdr3_nt: TGCGCCAGCAGCCAAGCGGGAGGGTCAGATACGCAGTATTTT
cdr3_aa: CASSQAGGSDTQYF

j_call: TRBJ2-1
clone_size: few
v_call: TRBV20-1
cdr3_length: 11
d_call: .
cdr3_nt: TGCAGTGCTAGTCGTAGGGGTAAGCAGTTCTTC
cdr3_aa: CSASRRGKQFF

j_call: TRBJ2-5
clone_size: .
v_call: TRBV20-1
cdr3_length: 11
d_call: .
cdr3_nt: TGCAGTGTGTCCAGGCAAGAGACCCAGTACTTC
cdr3_aa: CSVSRQETQYF

j_call: TRBJ2-1
clone_size: few
v_call: TRBV30
cdr3_length: 16
d_call: TRBD2
cdr3_nt: TGTGCCTGGAGTGTACGGCTAGCGGGAGCTAGTGGTGAGCAGTTCTTC
cdr3_aa: CAWSVRLAGASGEQFF

j_call: TRBJ1-5
clone_size: .
v_call: TRBV7-8
cdr3_length: 14
d_call: TRBD1
cdr3_nt: TGTGCCAGCAGCTTAGGACAGGGGGCTCAGCCCCAGCATTTT
cdr3_aa: CASSLGQGAQPQHF

j_call: TRBJ1-1
clone_size: .
v_call: TRBV27
cdr3_length: 15
d_call: TRBD1
cdr3_nt: TGTGCCAGCAGTACCCGGGACAGGGCGAACACTGAAGCTTTCTTT
cdr3_aa: CASSTRDRANTEAFF

j_call: TRBJ2-1
clone_size: .
v_call: TRBV5-6
cdr3_length: 14
d_call: TRBD2
cdr3_nt: TGTGCCAGCAGCTTGGGGCGGGGGTACAATGAGCAGTTCTTC
cdr3_aa: CASSLGRGYNEQFF

j_call: TRBJ2-3
clone_size: .
v_call: TRBV5-4
cdr3_length: 15
d_call: .
cdr3_nt: TGTGCCAGCAGCTTGGTAAGCGGAGCCACAGATACGCAGTATTTT
cdr3_aa: CASSLVSGATDTQYF

j_call: TRBJ2-7
clone_size: few
v_call: TRBV28
cdr3_length: 12
d_call: .
cdr3_nt: TGTGCCAGCGGGAGGTGGTCCTACGAGCAGTACTTC
cdr3_aa: CASGRWSYEQYF

j_call: TRBJ1-1
clone_size: .
v_call: TRBV18
cdr3_length: 13
d_call: .
cdr3_nt: TGTGCCAGCTCACCGCAGGGGAACACTGAAGCTTTCTTT
cdr3_aa: CASSPQGNTEAFF

j_call: TRBJ2-1
clone_size: .
v_call: TRBV15
cdr3_length: 15
d_call: .
cdr3_nt: TGTGCCACCAGCAGAGATAGGGGCGGTTACAATGAGCAGTTCTTC
cdr3_aa: CATSRDRGGYNEQFF

j_call: TRBJ2-7
clone_size: .
v_call: TRBV27
cdr3_length: 15
d_call: TRBD2
cdr3_nt: TGTGCCAGCAGAACACCTTTAGCGGGAGGTTCCGAGCAGTACTTC
cdr3_aa: CASRTPLAGGSEQYF

j_call: TRBJ2-4
clone_size: .
v_call: TRBV11-2
cdr3_length: 19
d_call: TRBD2
cdr3_nt: TGTGCCAGCAGCTCCGTTCGGACTAGCGGGAGTAGCGGCAGAAACATTCAGTACTTC
cdr3_aa: CASSSVRTSGSSGRNIQYF

j_call: TRBJ2-1
clone_size: few
v_call: TRBV10-2
cdr3_length: 17
d_call: .
cdr3_nt: TGCGCCAGCAGACAAACCGGACTCGCAAACTCCTACAATGAGCAGTTCTTC
cdr3_aa: CASRQTGLANSYNEQFF

j_call: TRBJ1-4
clone_size: few
v_call: TRBV7-9
cdr3_length: 14
d_call: .
cdr3_nt: TGTGCCAGCAGCCGGGAAGCAACTAATGAAAAACTGTTTTTT
cdr3_aa: CASSREATNEKLFF

j_call: TRBJ2-1
clone_size: few
v_call: TRBV7-9
cdr3_length: 15
d_call: .
cdr3_nt: TGTGCCAGCAGCTTAGGGGGAACTAGCAGACACGGGCAGTTCTTC
cdr3_aa: CASSLGGTSRHGQFF

j_call: TRBJ2-2
clone_size: once
v_call: TRBV5-5
cdr3_length: 13
d_call: TRBD2
cdr3_nt: TGTGCCAGCAGCTTTACTAGCGCCGGGGAGCTGTTTTTT
cdr3_aa: CASSFTSAGELFF

j_call: TRBJ2-5
clone_size: .
v_call: TRBV7-9
cdr3_length: 15
d_call: .
cdr3_nt: TGTGCCAGCAGCTCCCCCTTTGGGACTCAAGAGACCCAGTACTTC
cdr3_aa: CASSSPFGTQETQYF

j_call: TRBJ1-2
clone_size: .
v_call: TRBV18
cdr3_length: 14
d_call: TRBD1
cdr3_nt: TGTGCCAGCTCACCATCAGACAGGGGGCAAGGCTACACCTTC
cdr3_aa: CASSPSDRGQGYTF

j_call: TRBJ2-3
clone_size: .
v_call: TRBV6-5
cdr3_length: 15
d_call: .
cdr3_nt: TGTGCCAGCAGTTCACACTTGCAGGGTTCAGATACGCAGTATTTT
cdr3_aa: CASSSHLQGSDTQYF

j_call: TRBJ1-4
clone_size: .
v_call: TRBV27
cdr3_length: 13
d_call: .
cdr3_nt: TGTGCCAGCAGTTTTGGACAGCGTGAAAAACTGTTTTTT
cdr3_aa: CASSFGQREKLFF

j_call: TRBJ1-3
clone_size: .
v_call: TRBV28
cdr3_length: 14
d_call: .
cdr3_nt: TGTGCCAGCAGTACAGGGAGCTCCCTGAACACCATATATTTT
cdr3_aa: CASSTGSSLNTIYF

j_call: TRBJ1-2
clone_size: .
v_call: TRBV4-2
cdr3_length: 15
d_call: .
cdr3_nt: TGTGCCAGCAGCCCCTTGGGGGACTCTCTTTATGGCTACACCTTC
cdr3_aa: CASSPLGDSLYGYTF

j_call: TRBJ2-7
clone_size: few
v_call: TRBV5-1
cdr3_length: 14
d_call: .
cdr3_nt: TGCGCCAGCAGCTTAGAGGAGGGTCCCTACGAGCAGTACTTC
cdr3_aa: CASSLEEGPYEQYF

j_call: TRBJ2-6
clone_size: few
v_call: TRBV7-9
cdr3_length: 14
d_call: .
cdr3_nt: TGTGCCAGCAGCTTGGGGAGCGGGGCCAACGTCCTGACTTTC
cdr3_aa: CASSLGSGANVLTF

j_call: TRBJ1-2
clone_size: few
v_call: TRBV7-9
cdr3_length: 17
d_call: .
cdr3_nt: TGTGCCAGCAGCTTTGGAGGATCTATGAATCGGGACTATGGCTACACCTTC
cdr3_aa: CASSFGGSMNRDYGYTF

j_call: TRBJ2-6
clone_size: .
v_call: TRBV6-1
cdr3_length: 15
d_call: .
cdr3_nt: TGTGCCAGCCGACAGGCCCCAACTGGGGCCAACGTCCTGACTTTC
cdr3_aa: CASRQAPTGANVLTF

j_call: TRBJ2-3
clone_size: few
v_call: TRBV4-3
cdr3_length: 18
d_call: TRBD2
cdr3_nt: TGCGCCAGCAGCCAAGGATGGCTAGCGGGAGGGATTACAGATACGCAGTATTTT
cdr3_aa: CASSQGWLAGGITDTQYF

j_call: TRBJ1-5
clone_size: .
v_call: TRBV25-1
cdr3_length: 18
d_call: .
cdr3_nt: TGTGCCAGCAGTGAATATAAGACAGGTAACCCCAAGGTTCAGCCCCAGCATTTT
cdr3_aa: CASSEYKTGNPKVQPQHF

j_call: TRBJ2-1
clone_size: .
v_call: TRBV10-3
cdr3_length: 15
d_call: TRBD2
cdr3_nt: TGTGCCATCAGTGAGGGGGGGACTAGCAGGAATGAGCAGTTCTTC
cdr3_aa: CAISEGGTSRNEQFF

j_call: TRBJ1-5
clone_size: few
v_call: TRBV18
cdr3_length: 15
d_call: .
cdr3_nt: TGTGCCAGCTCACTAAATAGAGCGGTAAATCAGCCCCAGCATTTT
cdr3_aa: CASSLNRAVNQPQHF

j_call: TRBJ2-4
clone_size: .
v_call: TRBV4-3
cdr3_length: 19
d_call: .
cdr3_nt: TGCGCCAGCAGCCAAGATCTCCCTACAGTCGTATCGGCCAAAAACATTCAGTACTTC
cdr3_aa: CASSQDLPTVVSAKNIQYF

j_call: TRBJ2-1
clone_size: few
v_call: TRBV6-5
cdr3_length: 16
d_call: TRBD1
cdr3_nt: TGTGCCAGCAGTTACCGAGGACAGGGCTGGTACAATGAGCAGTTCTTC
cdr3_aa: CASSYRGQGWYNEQFF

j_call: TRBJ1-5
clone_size: .
v_call: TRBV7-2
cdr3_length: 15
d_call: .
cdr3_nt: TGTGCCAGCAGCTTACCGGGCAGGGAAAATCAGCCCCAGCATTTT
cdr3_aa: CASSLPGRENQPQHF

j_call: TRBJ2-7
clone_size: few
v_call: TRBV5-1
cdr3_length: 14
d_call: .
cdr3_nt: TGCGCCAGCAGCTTGGCAGGGGAGACCTACGAGCAGTACTTC
cdr3_aa: CASSLAGETYEQYF

j_call: TRBJ2-3
clone_size: few
v_call: TRBV29-1
cdr3_length: 15
d_call: TRBD2
cdr3_nt: TGCAGCGTCCGCCGACTAGCGGGAGGGAAAGATACGCAGTATTTT
cdr3_aa: CSVRRLAGGKDTQYF

j_call: TRBJ2-5
clone_size: few
v_call: TRBV29-1
cdr3_length: 15
d_call: TRBD2
cdr3_nt: TGCAGCGTTTCCCCTCGACTAGCGGGAGGGGAGACCCAGTACTTC
cdr3_aa: CSVSPRLAGGETQYF

j_call: TRBJ1-3
clone_size: few
v_call: TRBV30
cdr3_length: 13
d_call: .
cdr3_nt: TGTGCCTGGGCAGGGGTCTCTGGAAACACCATATATTTT
cdr3_aa: CAWAGVSGNTIYF

j_call: TRBJ1-2
clone_size: few
v_call: TRBV6-1
cdr3_length: 16
d_call: TRBD1
cdr3_nt: TGTGCCAGCAGTGCCCGGGACAGGTCGCGAACCTATGGCTACACCTTC
cdr3_aa: CASSARDRSRTYGYTF

j_call: TRBJ2-1
clone_size: .
v_call: TRBV11-3
cdr3_length: 15
d_call: TRBD2
cdr3_nt: TGTGCCAGCAGCCCGGGGGTAGCGGGAGCCCTTGAGCAGTTCTTC
cdr3_aa: CASSPGVAGALEQFF

j_call: TRBJ2-1
clone_size: few
v_call: TRBV6-5
cdr3_length: 16
d_call: TRBD2
cdr3_nt: TGTGCCAGCAGTTACGTATGGACTAGCGATTACAATGAGCAGTTCTTC
cdr3_aa: CASSYVWTSDYNEQFF

j_call: TRBJ2-1
clone_size: .
v_call: TRBV30
cdr3_length: 11
d_call: .
cdr3_nt: TGTGCCTGGAGTACCCCTAGTGAGCAGTTCTTC
cdr3_aa: CAWSTPSEQFF

j_call: TRBJ2-1
clone_size: .
v_call: TRBV7-3
cdr3_length: 13
d_call: .
cdr3_nt: TGTGCCAGCAGCTTAACGGGGCCAGGTGAGCAGTTCTTC
cdr3_aa: CASSLTGPGEQFF

j_call: TRBJ1-2
clone_size: few
v_call: TRBV20-1
cdr3_length: 10
d_call: .
cdr3_nt: TGCAGTGCTACTAGTTTAGGCTACACCTTC
cdr3_aa: CSATSLGYTF

j_call: TRBJ1-2
clone_size: .
v_call: TRBV5-4
cdr3_length: 16
d_call: TRBD1
cdr3_nt: TGTGCCAGCAGCCCCGGGGGGACAGGGCGGAACTATGGCTACACCTTC
cdr3_aa: CASSPGGTGRNYGYTF

j_call: TRBJ1-1
clone_size: few
v_call: TRBV20-1
cdr3_length: 11
d_call: .
cdr3_nt: TGCTGCGGGGGCACGAACACTGAAGCTTTCTTT
cdr3_aa: CCGGTNTEAFF

j_call: TRBJ2-2
clone_size: few
v_call: TRBV5-1
cdr3_length: 15
d_call: TRBD1
cdr3_nt: TGCGCCAGCAGCCTCCGGGACAGGGTGGCCGGGGAGCTGTTTTTT
cdr3_aa: CASSLRDRVAGELFF

j_call: TRBJ2-5
clone_size: few
v_call: TRBV12-5
cdr3_length: 13
d_call: .
cdr3_nt: TGTGCTAGTGGTTTGAACAGGCCAGAGACCCAGTACTTC
cdr3_aa: CASGLNRPETQYF

j_call: TRBJ1-4
clone_size: .
v_call: TRBV5-6
cdr3_length: 15
d_call: TRBD1
cdr3_nt: TGTGCCAGCAGCCGTACAGGGGGCGCTTATGAAAAACTGTTTTTT
cdr3_aa: CASSRTGGAYEKLFF

j_call: TRBJ2-1
clone_size: many
v_call: TRBV29-1
cdr3_length: 11
d_call: .
cdr3_nt: TGCTCCCTTCCGTATTACAATGAGCAGTTCTTC
cdr3_aa: CSLPYYNEQFF

j_call: TRBJ2-5
clone_size: .
v_call: TRBV7-7
cdr3_length: 13
d_call: .
cdr3_nt: TGTGCCAGCAGCTTAGGGCACGGGGAGACCCAGTACTTC
cdr3_aa: CASSLGHGETQYF

j_call: TRBJ1-1
clone_size: .
v_call: TRBV18
cdr3_length: 13
d_call: .
cdr3_nt: TGTGCCAGCTCACCAGAGAGGGATACTGAAGCTTTCTTT
cdr3_aa: CASSPERDTEAFF